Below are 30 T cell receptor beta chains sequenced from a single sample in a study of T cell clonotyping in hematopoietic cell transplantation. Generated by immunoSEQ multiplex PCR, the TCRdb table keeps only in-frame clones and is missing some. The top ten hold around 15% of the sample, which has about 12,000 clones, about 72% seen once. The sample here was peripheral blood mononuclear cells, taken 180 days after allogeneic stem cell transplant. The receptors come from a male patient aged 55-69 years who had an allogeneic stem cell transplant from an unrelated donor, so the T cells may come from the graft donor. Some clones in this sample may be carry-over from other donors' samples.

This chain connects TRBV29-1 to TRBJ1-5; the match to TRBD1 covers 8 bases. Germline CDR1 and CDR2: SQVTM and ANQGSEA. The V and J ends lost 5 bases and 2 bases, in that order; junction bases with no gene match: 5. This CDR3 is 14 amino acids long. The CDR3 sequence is CSVSGQGGNQPQHF. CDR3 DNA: TGCAGCGTTAGTGGACAGGGAGGCAATCAGCCCCAGCATTTT.

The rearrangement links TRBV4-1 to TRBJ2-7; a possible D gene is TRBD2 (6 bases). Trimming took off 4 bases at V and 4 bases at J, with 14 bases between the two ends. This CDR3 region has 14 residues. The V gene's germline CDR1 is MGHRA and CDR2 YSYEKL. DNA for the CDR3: TGCGCCAGCAGCCCCCGACTAGGCGGTTACGAGCAGTACTTC. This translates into CASSPRLGGYEQYF.

The CDR3 DNA is TGCGCCAGCAGCCAAGGCAGGGTAGCGGGAGGCAATGAGCAGTTCTTC. Protein: CASSQGRVAGGNEQFF. The chain links TRBV4-3 to TRBJ2-1; 10 nucleotides align to TRBD2. Germline trimming cut 1 base from V and 6 bases from J; bases unmatched to any gene: 6. CDR3 length equals 16 residues. Germline V gene lookup returns CDR1 LGHNA and CDR2 YSLEER.

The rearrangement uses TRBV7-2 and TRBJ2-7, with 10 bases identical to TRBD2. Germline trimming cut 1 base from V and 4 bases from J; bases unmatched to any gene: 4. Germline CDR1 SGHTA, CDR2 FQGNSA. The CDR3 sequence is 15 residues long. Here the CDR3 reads CASSLVLAGLYEQYF. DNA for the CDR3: TGTGCCAGCAGCTTAGTACTAGCGGGGTTATACGAGCAGTACTTC.

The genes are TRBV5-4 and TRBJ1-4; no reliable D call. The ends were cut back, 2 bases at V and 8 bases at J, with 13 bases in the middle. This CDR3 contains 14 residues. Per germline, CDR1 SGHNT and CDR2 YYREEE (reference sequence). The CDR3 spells CASSFAGSEEKLFF. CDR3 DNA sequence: TGTGCCAGCAGCTTTGCCGGGTCGGAGGAAAAACTGTTTTTT.

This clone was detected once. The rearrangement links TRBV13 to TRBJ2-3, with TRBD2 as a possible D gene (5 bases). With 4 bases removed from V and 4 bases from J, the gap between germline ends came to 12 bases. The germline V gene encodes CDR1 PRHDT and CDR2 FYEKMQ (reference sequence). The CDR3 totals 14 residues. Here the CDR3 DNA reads TGTGCCAGCAGCTACCAGGAGGCGGCAGATACGCAGTATTTT. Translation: CASSYQEAADTQYF.

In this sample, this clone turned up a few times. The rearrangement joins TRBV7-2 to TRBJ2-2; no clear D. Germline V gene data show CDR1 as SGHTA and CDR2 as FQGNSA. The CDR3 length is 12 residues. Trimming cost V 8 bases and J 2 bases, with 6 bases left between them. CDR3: CASSFNTGELFF. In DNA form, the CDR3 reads TGTGCCAGCTCATTTAACACCGGGGAGCTGTTTTTT.

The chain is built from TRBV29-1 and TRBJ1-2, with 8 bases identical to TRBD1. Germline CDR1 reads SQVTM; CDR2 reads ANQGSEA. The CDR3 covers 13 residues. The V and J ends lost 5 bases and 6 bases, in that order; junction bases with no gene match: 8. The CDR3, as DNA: TGCAGCGTTCCTGGACAGGGATTTCATGGCTACACCTTC. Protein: CSVPGQGFHGYTF.

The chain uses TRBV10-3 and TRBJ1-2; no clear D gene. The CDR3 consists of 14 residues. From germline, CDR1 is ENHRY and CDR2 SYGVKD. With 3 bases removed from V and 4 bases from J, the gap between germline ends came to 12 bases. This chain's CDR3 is CAISDHQVGYGYTF. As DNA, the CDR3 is TGTGCCATCAGTGATCACCAAGTCGGCTATGGCTACACCTTC.

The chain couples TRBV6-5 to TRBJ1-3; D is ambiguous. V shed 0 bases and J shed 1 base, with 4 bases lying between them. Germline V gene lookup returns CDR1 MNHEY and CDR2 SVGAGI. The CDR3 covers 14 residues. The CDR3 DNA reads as TGTGCCAGCAGTTACTCTGGGTCTGGAAACACCATATATTTT. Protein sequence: CASSYSGSGNTIYF.

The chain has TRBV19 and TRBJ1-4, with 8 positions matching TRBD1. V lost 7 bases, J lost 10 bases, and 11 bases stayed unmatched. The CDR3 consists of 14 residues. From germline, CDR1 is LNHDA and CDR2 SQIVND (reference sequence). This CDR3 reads CASKPLDRDGKLFF. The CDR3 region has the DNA TGTGCCAGTAAACCCCTGGACAGGGATGGAAAACTGTTTTTT.

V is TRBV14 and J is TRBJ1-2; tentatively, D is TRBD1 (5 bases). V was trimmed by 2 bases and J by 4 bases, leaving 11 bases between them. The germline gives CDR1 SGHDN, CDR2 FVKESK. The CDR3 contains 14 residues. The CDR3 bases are TGTGCCAGCAGCCAACAGGGATTCTCCTATGGCTACACCTTC. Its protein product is CASSQQGFSYGYTF.

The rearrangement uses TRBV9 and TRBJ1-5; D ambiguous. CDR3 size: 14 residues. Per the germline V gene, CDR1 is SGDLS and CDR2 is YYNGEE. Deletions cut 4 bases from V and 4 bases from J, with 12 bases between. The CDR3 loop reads CASSSDGLNQPQHF. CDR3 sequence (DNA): TGTGCCAGCAGCTCGGACGGACTGAATCAGCCCCAGCATTTT. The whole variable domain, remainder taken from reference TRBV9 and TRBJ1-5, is DSGVTQTPKHLITATGQRVTLRCSPRSGDLSVYWYQQSLDQGLQFLIQYYNGEERAKGNILERFSAQQFPDLHSELNLSSLELGDSALYFCASSSDGLNQPQHFGDGTRLSIL.

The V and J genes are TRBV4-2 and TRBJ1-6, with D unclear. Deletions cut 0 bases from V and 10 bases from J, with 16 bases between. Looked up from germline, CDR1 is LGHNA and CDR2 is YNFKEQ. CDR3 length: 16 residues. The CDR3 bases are TGTGCCAGCAGCCAAGATTGGTCCTTACTAGGGTCACCCCTCCACTTT. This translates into CASSQDWSLLGSPLHF.

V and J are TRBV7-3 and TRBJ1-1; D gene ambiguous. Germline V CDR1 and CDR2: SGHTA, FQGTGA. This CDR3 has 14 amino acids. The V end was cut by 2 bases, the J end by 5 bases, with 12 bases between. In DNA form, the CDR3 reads TGTGCCAGCAGCTTACTTCCGGGAACGACTGAAGCTTTCTTT. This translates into CASSLLPGTTEAFF.

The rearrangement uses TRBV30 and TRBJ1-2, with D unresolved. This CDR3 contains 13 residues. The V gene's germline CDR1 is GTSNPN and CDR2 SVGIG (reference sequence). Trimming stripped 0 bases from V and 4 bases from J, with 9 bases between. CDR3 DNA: TGTGCCTGGAGTGTAGGCCCGGGCTATGGCTACACCTTC. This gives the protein CAWSVGPGYGYTF.

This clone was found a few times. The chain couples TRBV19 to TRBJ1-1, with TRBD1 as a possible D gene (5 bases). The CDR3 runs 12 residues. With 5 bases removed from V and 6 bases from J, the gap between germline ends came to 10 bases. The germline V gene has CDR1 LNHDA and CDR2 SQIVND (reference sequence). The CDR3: CASSPWGAEAFF. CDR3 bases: TGTGCCAGTAGTCCATGGGGGGCTGAAGCTTTCTTT.

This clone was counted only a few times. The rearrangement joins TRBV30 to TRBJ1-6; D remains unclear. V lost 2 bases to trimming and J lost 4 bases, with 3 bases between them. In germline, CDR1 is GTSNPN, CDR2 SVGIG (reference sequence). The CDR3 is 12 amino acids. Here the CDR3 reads CAWSTYNSPLHF. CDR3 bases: TGTGCCTGGAGTACGTATAATTCACCCCTCCACTTT.

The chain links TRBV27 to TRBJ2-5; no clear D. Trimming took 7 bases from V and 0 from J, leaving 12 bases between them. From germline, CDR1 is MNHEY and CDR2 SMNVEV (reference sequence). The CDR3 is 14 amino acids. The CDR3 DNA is TGTGCCAGCACCAGTACCGTGGACCAAGAGACCCAGTACTTC. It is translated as CASTSTVDQETQYF.

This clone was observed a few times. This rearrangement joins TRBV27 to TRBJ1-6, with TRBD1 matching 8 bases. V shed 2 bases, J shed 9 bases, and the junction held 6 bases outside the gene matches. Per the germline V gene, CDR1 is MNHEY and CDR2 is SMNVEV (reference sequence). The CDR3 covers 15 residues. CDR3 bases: TGTGCCAGCAGTTTAGGTCCCGACAGGGGTTCACCCCTCCACTTT. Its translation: CASSLGPDRGSPLHF.

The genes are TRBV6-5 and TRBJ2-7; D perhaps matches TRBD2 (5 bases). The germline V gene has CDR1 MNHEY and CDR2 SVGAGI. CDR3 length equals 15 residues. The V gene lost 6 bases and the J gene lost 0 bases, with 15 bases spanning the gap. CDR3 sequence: CASRAGVGSSYEQYF. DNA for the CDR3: TGTGCCAGCAGGGCCGGAGTGGGGAGCTCCTACGAGCAGTACTTC.

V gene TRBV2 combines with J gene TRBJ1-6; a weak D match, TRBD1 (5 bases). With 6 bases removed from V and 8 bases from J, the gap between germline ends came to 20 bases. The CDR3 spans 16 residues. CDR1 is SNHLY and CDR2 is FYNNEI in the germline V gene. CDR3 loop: CASSVGTLPGDSPLHF. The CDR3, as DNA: TGTGCCAGCAGCGTCGGGACTCTGCCTGGCGATTCACCCCTCCACTTT.

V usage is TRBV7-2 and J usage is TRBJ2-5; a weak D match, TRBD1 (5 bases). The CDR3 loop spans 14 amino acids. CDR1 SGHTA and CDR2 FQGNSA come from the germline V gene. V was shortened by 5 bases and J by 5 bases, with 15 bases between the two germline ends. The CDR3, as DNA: TGTGCCAGCAGCCCTCGGACACTGCGGGAGACCCAGTACTTC. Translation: CASSPRTLRETQYF. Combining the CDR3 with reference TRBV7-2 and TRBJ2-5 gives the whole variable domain GAGVSQSPSNKVTEKGKDVELRCDPISGHTALYWYRQSLGQGLEFLIYFQGNSAPDKSGLPSDRFSAERTGGSVSTLTIQRTQQEDSAVYLCASSPRTLRETQYFGPGTRLLVL.

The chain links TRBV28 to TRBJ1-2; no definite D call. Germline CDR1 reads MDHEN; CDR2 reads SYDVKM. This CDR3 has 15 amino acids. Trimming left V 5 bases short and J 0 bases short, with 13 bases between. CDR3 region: CASSGYLGSNYGYTF. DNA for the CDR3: TGTGCCAGCAGTGGATACCTTGGGTCTAACTATGGCTACACCTTC.

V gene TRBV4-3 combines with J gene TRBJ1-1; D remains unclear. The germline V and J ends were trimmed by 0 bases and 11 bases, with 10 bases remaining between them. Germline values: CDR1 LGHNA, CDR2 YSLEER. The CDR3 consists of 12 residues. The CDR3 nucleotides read TGCGCCAGCAGCCAAGATCCAGGCCGGGCTTTCTTT. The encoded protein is CASSQDPGRAFF.

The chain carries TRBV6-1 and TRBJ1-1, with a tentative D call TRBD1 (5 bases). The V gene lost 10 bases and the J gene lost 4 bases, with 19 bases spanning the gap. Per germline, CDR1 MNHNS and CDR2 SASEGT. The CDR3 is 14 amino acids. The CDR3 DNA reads TGTGCCATTCTCCCTGGGGAGAGGGGCACTGAAGCTTTCTTT. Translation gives CAILPGERGTEAFF.

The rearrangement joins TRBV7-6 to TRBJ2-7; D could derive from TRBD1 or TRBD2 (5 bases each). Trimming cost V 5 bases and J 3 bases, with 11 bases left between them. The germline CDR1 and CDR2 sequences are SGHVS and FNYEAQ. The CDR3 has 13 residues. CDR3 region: CASSKGPNYEQYF. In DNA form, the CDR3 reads TGTGCCAGCAGCAAGGGACCAAACTACGAGCAGTACTTC.

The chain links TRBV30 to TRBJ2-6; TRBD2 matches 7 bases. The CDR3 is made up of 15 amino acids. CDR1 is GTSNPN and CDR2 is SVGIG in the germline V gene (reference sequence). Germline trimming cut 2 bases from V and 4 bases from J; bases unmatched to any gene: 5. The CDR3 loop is CAWSWEGGGANVLTF. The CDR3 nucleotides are TGTGCCTGGAGTTGGGAGGGAGGAGGGGCCAACGTCCTGACTTTC.

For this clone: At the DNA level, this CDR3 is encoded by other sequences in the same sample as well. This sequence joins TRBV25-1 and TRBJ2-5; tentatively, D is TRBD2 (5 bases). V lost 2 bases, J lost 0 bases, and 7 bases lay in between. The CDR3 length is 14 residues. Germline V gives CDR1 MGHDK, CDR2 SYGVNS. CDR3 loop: CASSERGHQETQYF. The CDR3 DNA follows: TGTGCCAGCAGTGAACGGGGTCACCAAGAGACCCAGTACTTC. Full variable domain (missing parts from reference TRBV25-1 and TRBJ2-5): EADIYQTPRYLVIGTGKKITLECSQTMGHDKMYWYQQDPGMELHLIHYSYGVNSTEKGDLSSESTVSRIRTEHFPLTLESARPSHTSQYLCASSERGHQETQYFGPGTRLLVL.

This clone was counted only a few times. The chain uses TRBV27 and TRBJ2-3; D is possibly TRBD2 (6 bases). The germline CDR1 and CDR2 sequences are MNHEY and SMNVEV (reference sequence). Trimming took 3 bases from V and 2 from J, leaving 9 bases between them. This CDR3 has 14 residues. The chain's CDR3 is CASSFRGNTDTQYF. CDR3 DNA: TGTGCCAGCAGTTTCCGGGGGAACACAGATACGCAGTATTTT.